The rows below give T cell receptor beta chains drawn from one sample of a study of blood T cell repertoires in COVID-19. The data were produced by immunoSEQ multiplex PCR, yet TCRdb's version contains in-frame clones alone and is incomplete. This table has 200,000 to 250,000 clones, roughly 84% appearing once. Sequencing input: PBMCs or T cells enriched from blood (not recorded which). Receptors were obtained from a woman in her forties who had recovered from COVID-19. The CDR3 runs from the conserved cysteine through the conserved F or W. The D gene is left open where the match is weak. A clone size is listed for some rows: how often the clone was seen (once, few, many), or a class if it is expanded.

clone size	V gene	J gene	D gene	CDR3 DNA	CDR3 protein
NA	TRBV5-4	TRBJ1-1	TRBD1	TGTGCCAGCACCGGACAGGGTTACGCGAACACTGAAGCTTTCTTT	CASTGQGYANTEAFF
few	TRBV2	TRBJ2-1	NA	TGTGCCAGCGGGTCTGAGCGGTACAATGAGCAGTTCTTC	CASGSERYNEQFF
once	TRBV29-1	TRBJ2-7	NA	TGCAGCGTTTTGGGGGGCTCCTACGAGCAGTACTTC	CSVLGGSYEQYF
few	TRBV5-4	TRBJ1-1	TRBD1	TGTGCCAGCAGTCGACGGACAGGCAACACTGAAGCTTTCTTT	CASSRRTGNTEAFF
NA	TRBV2	TRBJ2-3	NA	TGTGCCAGCAGTGTGTCGGGCACAGATACGCAGTATTTT	CASSVSGTDTQYF
NA	TRBV5-1	TRBJ2-5	TRBD2	TGCGCCAGCCGTCGGGCGGGAGATCGTTGGGAGACCCAGTACTTC	CASRRAGDRWETQYF
NA	TRBV5-1	TRBJ1-1	NA	TGCGCCAGCAGCTTGACAGGGTGGGACACTGAAGCTTTCTTT	CASSLTGWDTEAFF
NA	TRBV9	TRBJ2-3	TRBD2	TGTGCCAGCACCGTACTAGCGGACACAGATACGCAGTATTTT	CASTVLADTDTQYF
few	TRBV30	TRBJ1-6	TRBD1	TGTGCCTGGAGTTTAGACGACAGGGGAGCATTGTCCCTCCACTTT	CAWSLDDRGALSLHF
NA	TRBV3-1/TRBV3-2	TRBJ1-3	NA	TGTGCCAGCAGCCCTAGGCTGGGGGCCCTCCTCTCTGGAAACACCATATATTTT	CASSPRLGALLSGNTIYF
NA	TRBV5-6	TRBJ2-2	TRBD2	TGTGCCAGCAGCCTCGGACTAGCCAGGACCGGGGAGCTGTTTTTT	CASSLGLARTGELFF
NA	TRBV30	TRBJ1-3	NA	TGTGCCTGGAGCATAGGACAGTACCCCTCTGGAAACACCATATATTTT	CAWSIGQYPSGNTIYF
NA	TRBV7-9	TRBJ1-4	TRBD1	TGTGCCAGCAGCTTCACAGGGGTTGGGGAAAAACTGTTTTTT	CASSFTGVGEKLFF
NA	TRBV7-9	TRBJ2-1	NA	TGTGCCAGCAGCCTAGGCGGGTACCTTCCAAATGAGCAGTTCTTC	CASSLGGYLPNEQFF
NA	TRBV19	TRBJ2-6	TRBD2	TGTGCCAGTAGTATAAAGGCTGTGGGACTAGCGGGAGCTGGGGCCAACGTCCTGACTTTC	CASSIKAVGLAGAGANVLTF
few	TRBV7-2	TRBJ2-3	TRBD1	TGTGCCAGCAGCTTAGCGGGACAGGGATGGAGCACAGATACGCAGTATTTT	CASSLAGQGWSTDTQYF
NA	TRBV29-1	TRBJ2-7	TRBD2	TGCAGCGTGCCCTCCCAGACTAGCGGATCTCTTATCCCCCACGAGCAGTACTTC	CSVPSQTSGSLIPHEQYF
once	TRBV19	TRBJ1-5	TRBD1	TGTGCCAGTAGTTGGGGGACAGAACGCAATCAGCCCCAGCATTTT	CASSWGTERNQPQHF
few	TRBV6-5	TRBJ1-2	NA	TGTGCCAGCAGAGTGAGCCCCAGGGCGAGTGGCTACACCTTC	CASRVSPRASGYTF
NA	TRBV6-1	TRBJ2-1	TRBD2	TGTGCCAGCAGTGAATCATACAGCGGGAGATACAATGAGCAGTTCTTC	CASSESYSGRYNEQFF